This TCR beta chain emerged from a study of early T cells in non-severe SARS-CoV-2 infection. Overall study context: Whole-blood bulk RNA, unsorted, was sequenced, and chains were unpaired.

Each single cDNA molecule received a unique molecular identifier. TCRdb passed the 5' RACE reads through MiXCR, listing each CDR3 protein once. This sample has tens of thousands of distinct CDR3 sequences, with approximately 2.9% found just once. From germline, CDR1 is SNHLY and CDR2 FYNNEI. V shed 6 bases, J shed 1 base, and the junction held 2 bases outside the gene matches. The CDR3 has 14 amino acids. Study-level results: VDJdb matching, biased toward anti-spike CD8 responses, missed private and CD4 specificities.

This clonotype was detected many times. Antigen specificity is unknown. Material for sequencing was whole blood. The chain uses TRBV2 and TRBJ2-2; 7 bases fit TRBD1. The clonotype comes from an adult who was a healthcare worker with PCR-confirmed SARS-CoV-2 infection or an uninfected control (not recorded which). Here the CDR3 DNA reads TGTGCCAGCAGACGACAGGGGAACACCGGGGAGCTGTTTTTT. Protein sequence: CASRRQGNTGELFF.